This T cell receptor (beta chain) was captured in a study of cytomegalovirus exposure and HLA in healthy donors. Regarding the study as a whole: TCR beta chains numbering more than 150 were designated cytomegalovirus-associated.

Germline V gene data show CDR1 as SGHTA and CDR2 as FQGNSA. This CDR3 spans 14 amino acids. V lost 3 bases to trimming and J lost 4 bases; unmatched junction nucleotides: 4. Of note for this clone: Its antigen is unidentified.

A multiplex PCR was run with 60 Vbeta primers and 13 Jbeta primers. Sequencing was performed with immunoSEQ multiplex PCR; in TCRdb, only in-frame clones are kept and a portion is missing. The sample contains 150,000 to 200,000 clones, 87% of which appear only once. What was sequenced was PBMCs. The V gene is TRBV7-2, the J gene TRBJ2-3, with 7 bases fitting TRBD2. This clonotype originated in a girl under three years old in good health and CMV-seronegative. The CDR3, as DNA: TGTGCCAGCAGCTTCGGCGGGAGATCAGATACGCAGTATTTT. Its protein product is CASSFGGRSDTQYF.